This record looks at one T cell receptor beta chain sequence and its context. The antigen this receptor binds is unknown. No clone much larger than this one lies a single base away; base qualities are absent. CD8 naive samples were obtained by positive selection for CCR7 among CD45RO-negative cells, yielding a CD45RA+CCR7+ population from which TemRA cells were excluded. Healthy HIV-negative adults with no recently reported acute infections or vaccinations were included as donors. Only Caucasian adults living in Nashville, Tennessee, USA were represented among the donors. After blood collection by leukapheresis, PBMCs were isolated using Ficoll-Histopaque density gradient centrifugation and then cryopreserved in the vapor phase of liquid nitrogen. Analytical flow cytometry was used to check the purity and quantity of every magnetically sorted T cell population. Each sorted fraction had its genomic DNA isolated and then quantified by UV absorbance on a Nanodrop 2000c.

These data originate in a study of shared clonotypes between healthy human individuals (dated by TCRdb to the early 2020s). Notes on the research overall: The cohort included three men and a couple of women between 18 and 49 years of age. For each donor, CD4 naive and CD4 memory were each run on three plates, CD8 naive on two plates, and CD8 memory on one plate. The study deeply sequenced blood TCR repertoires of five healthy adults to estimate repertoire size and the extent of clonotype sharing between individuals. Different laboratories and diverse techniques were used to prepare libraries and sequence TCR repertoires, to increase sequencing depth and limit assay-specific biases. Each donor's leukapheresis produced roughly between about 0.85 and 10 billion PBMCs. What the authors observed across the whole study: Across a few donors, approximately 4.6% of naive CD4, 3.5% of naive CD8, around 2.1% of memory CD4, and under 0.45% of memory CD8 clonotypes were shared. Pairwise subsampling indicated that sequencing depth was expected to affect the degree of clonotype sharing among donors. Naive subsets generally had larger estimated clonotype richness than memory subsets. Higher generation probabilities were observed for clonotypes shared by all four sorted-subset donors than for non-shared clonotypes. Because the study included a small number of donors, the genetic and exposure-history diversity represented was limited. Incomplete sequencing was indicated by rarefaction of sorted-subset datasets, despite the large sequencing depth. Only blood was sampled, and tissue TCR repertoires likely differ from those in blood.

Using the deep immunoSEQ assay, multiplex PCR amplified TCR CDR3 regions from genomic DNA. For each cell subset, the extracted genomic DNA was distributed evenly across all wells of several immunoSEQ 96-well plates, and each plate served as one replicate. For sorted subsets, each replicate PCR was loaded with roughly 190 ng genomic DNA, equivalent to 30,000 to 35,000 T cell genomes. Purified libraries were measured with a Qubit 3.0 fluorometer, size-checked on a Bioanalyzer 2100, and measured again with the KAPA Library Quantification kit. Each immunoSEQ 96-well plate was sequenced on its own single-read 150-cycle Illumina NextSeq 550 flow cell. Per the authors' processing: Because the immunoSEQ output held only junctional sequences and lacked quality scores, the filtering could not match the filtering applied to full-length reads. Sequences were annotated with PyIR, a Python wrapper for IgBLAST v1.9, and V/J genes and CDR3 were assigned using IMGT germline references. Reads with weak V/J assignments (E-value above 1e-6), missing CDR3, stop codons, out-of-frame junctions, or ambiguous translated residues were removed. V3J clonotypes were defined as sequences sharing the same inferred V gene, J gene, and CDR3 amino acid sequence. Percentage overlap between repertoires was calculated by dividing the number of shared unique clonotypes by the size of the smaller repertoire. Richness of each repertoire was evaluated using RTK rarefaction, the Chao1 estimator, and Recon v2.1 estimates of unobserved clonotypes. For all TCRbeta clonotypes obtained by the gDNA method from several donors, generation probabilities were computed with OLGA. The clones in this table, taken by TCRdb from immuneACCESS, are in-frame only. Not every clone is retained; where verified, under half of the shortfall comes from an unresolved V gene, and the cause of the rest is unknown. V, J and clone size were drawn from that table, and D and trimming were deduced from the DNA. Recorded for this sample are hundreds of thousands of clones; around 93% of them occurred a single time. The ten largest clones add up to 24% of the sample.

The germline V gene specifies SGDLS as CDR1 and YYNGEE as CDR2. The CDR3 runs 17 amino acids, cysteine and phenylalanine included. Only CDR3 DNA remains: 51 bases, in frame from the first base. After removal of 4 bases from V and 5 bases from J, the junction retains 12 bases not matched to a gene. The clonotype was recovered from a man aged 25 to 40 in good health. Sequencing used naive CD8+ T cells sorted from blood. The cell subset or site label, as the study defines it: CD45RA+CCR7+. The sequence joins TRBV9 to TRBJ2-1, with 10 middle bases fitting TRBD1. CDR3 loop: CASSPWMGGQGNNEQFF. The nucleotides are TGTGCCAGCAGCCCTTGGATGGGGGGACAGGGGAACAATGAGCAGTTCTTC.